This T cell receptor beta chain derives from a study of OX40 agonist ivuxolimab in advanced cancers. Study results and caveats: Expanded clones were, on average, more numerous in CD8+ T cells than in CD4+.

Using immunoSEQ multiplex PCR, the repertoire was profiled, and TCRdb retains in-frame clones only, with some absent. The sample lists 35,000 to 50,000 clones; 88% were seen once. A remark on this clone: Its antigen is not identified.

Here the sequenced sample was CD4+ or CD8+ T cells sorted from blood, taken in a trial of the OX40 agonist ivuxolimab. The sequence came from an adult with an advanced solid tumor such as melanoma, head and neck, liver or kidney cancer.

The CDR3 reads CASSLGASTVDEKLFF. CDR3 in DNA: TGTGCCAGCAGCTTAGGGGCTTCGACAGTTGATGAAAAACTGTTTTTT. The chain joins TRBV7-9 to TRBJ1-4, with D possibly TRBD1 on 5 matching bases. The germline CDR1 and CDR2 sequences are SEHNR and FQNEAQ (reference sequence). The CDR3 runs to 16 residues. Trimming took off 1 base at V and 6 bases at J, with 15 bases between the two ends. Drawing the rest from reference TRBV7-9 and TRBJ1-4, the complete variable domain is DTGVSQNPRHKITKRGQNVTFRCDPISEHNRLYWYRQTLGQGPEFLTYFQNEAQLEKSRLLSDRFSAERPKGSFSTLEIQRTEQGDSAMYLCASSLGASTVDEKLFFGSGTQLSVL.